This T cell receptor (beta chain) was identified in a study of T cell clonotyping in hematopoietic cell transplantation. Findings of the study overall: Graft donor and pretransplant recipient Inverse Simpson Index values predicted broader posttransplant TCR diversity.

This clone was found once. Its antigen is undetermined. TCRdb's table, derived via immunoSEQ multiplex PCR, lists solely in-frame clones and lacks some. The table has approximately 1,300 clones, approximately 97% seen once; the top ten hold roughly 1.9%. CDR1 is MNHNY and CDR2 is SVGAGI in the germline V gene (reference sequence). The CDR3 runs to 12 residues. V shed 0 bases and J shed 8 bases, with 5 bases lying between them. The chain employs TRBV6-6 and TRBJ2-1, with D unresolved. This specimen consisted of PBMCs, obtained 180 days after allogeneic stem cell transplant. The sequence derives from a male patient aged 50 to 59 who had an allogeneic stem cell transplant from a related donor, so the T cells may come from the graft donor. Some clones in this sample may be carry-over from other donors' samples. The CDR3 nucleotides are TGTGCCAGCAGTTACTCATTTGATGAGCAGTTCTTC. Translation: CASSYSFDEQFF.